The following is a T cell receptor (beta chain) sequence with its context. Which antigen it targets is not known. Per-base quality was not reported, and no clone a single base away is much larger than it. Libraries were prepared through the immunoSEQ multiplex PCR assay. TCR beta CDR3 sequencing was performed on DNA from the cultured, isolated CD4+ T cells. The study's own analysis went as follows. Non-productive TCR sequences were removed and reads were trimmed to the CDR3 region, keeping CDR3s of at least 7 amino acids. The MANAFEST web app was used to pick out antigen-specific clonotypes by comparing their expansion in peptide wells with that in reference cultures. For clones to be considered positive, expansion at FDR<0.05 versus reference and all other wells, an odds ratio above 5, and a frequency above 0.1% in two replicate wells were required. A clonotype was called cross-reactive if it was significantly expanded both in SARS-CoV-2 spike wells and in at least one common cold coronavirus spike condition. CDR3 similarity was assessed by Levenshtein distance with the stringdist R package, and unrooted trees were built with ape in R 3.6.1. TCRdb took this table from immuneACCESS and kept in-frame rearrangements with V and J called. Such tables lack part of the clones; where checked against another copy, unresolved V genes explain under half of the gap, and the rest is unexplained. The V and J calls and clone size come from that table; D and trimming were worked out from the DNA. This sample lists about 81,000 clones; 77% were detected once. The leading ten clones occupy around 1.1% of the sample.

To identify antigen-specific CD4+ T cell clonotypes by their expansion, the ViraFEST assay first stimulated PBMC with viral peptide pools and then applied TCR sequencing. After less than eleven days of culture, CD4+ T cells were isolated with the EasySep CD4+ T cell isolation kit. Participants received two doses of either the BNT162b2 or the mRNA-1273 mRNA SARS-CoV-2 vaccine. The absence of prior SARS-CoV-2 infection in healthy vaccine recipients was confirmed by negative nucleocapsid antibodies before and after vaccination. Each well held under 2.5 million PBMC cultured in IMDM containing approximately 5.3% human AB serum, 10 IU/ml IL-2 and gentamicin, along with roughly 10 ug/ml peptides. Half of the culture medium was replaced with fresh IL-2-containing medium on days 3 and 7. Unless noted otherwise, every peptide stimulation condition was grown in triplicate wells. Using Ficoll-Paque Plus gradient centrifugation, PBMC were separated from whole blood and then either used fresh or cryopreserved at -140C. The spike proteins of SARS-CoV-2 and of the common cold coronaviruses HCoV-NL63, HCoV-OC43 and HCoV-229E were spanned by overlapping peptide pools. The QIAamp micro DNA kit was used to extract genomic DNA from the cultured CD4+ T cells.

These data come from a study of vaccination effects on CD4 cells after COVID-19 (dated 2022 in TCRdb). With regard to the full study: Post-vaccine samples across the study were collected a median of 72 days after the second dose, with a range of 14 to 241. The Oncomine TCR Beta short-read assay on an Illumina iSeq 100 was used to sequence cultures from other donors in the study. A total of approximately 9 COVID-19 convalescent patients and a handful of SARS-CoV-2-naive healthy vaccine recipients were included in the full study. SARS-CoV-2 spike-specific CD4+ TCR repertoires were compared before and after mRNA vaccination in COVID-19 convalescent patients and in infection-naive vaccine recipients.

General conclusions and limits of the study: Among healthy vaccine recipients, nearly all vaccine-induced clones were SARS-CoV-2 mono-reactive, and just 1 of 255 was cross-reactive with common cold coronaviruses. The study was limited by a small number of convalescent patients and lacked early post-infection timepoints. Both infection-induced and vaccine-induced clones contracted markedly at late post-vaccination timepoints, which is consistent with waning T cell responses.

From the cysteine through the phenylalanine, the CDR3 covers 17 amino acids. The read is trimmed to its CDR3 DNA, 51 bases read in frame from base 1. The germline V gene provides CDR1 KGHSH and CDR2 LQKENI. At the junction V is shortened by 2 bases and J by 0 bases; bases outside the gene matches: 2. The starting material was CD4+ T cells from PBMCs cultured with HCoV-OC43 spike peptides, obtained after COVID-19 vaccination. In the paper's terms, the cell subset or site label means: HCoV-OC43 spike overlapping peptide pool stimulation. The source is a human donor who received a COVID-19 vaccine. The V and J genes are TRBV18 and TRBJ2-6, with 9 central nucleotides matching TRBD1. The sequence in DNA is TGTGCCAGCTCACCAGGACAGGGGTACTCTGGGGCCAACGTCCTGACTTTC. Its product reads: CASSPGQGYSGANVLTF.